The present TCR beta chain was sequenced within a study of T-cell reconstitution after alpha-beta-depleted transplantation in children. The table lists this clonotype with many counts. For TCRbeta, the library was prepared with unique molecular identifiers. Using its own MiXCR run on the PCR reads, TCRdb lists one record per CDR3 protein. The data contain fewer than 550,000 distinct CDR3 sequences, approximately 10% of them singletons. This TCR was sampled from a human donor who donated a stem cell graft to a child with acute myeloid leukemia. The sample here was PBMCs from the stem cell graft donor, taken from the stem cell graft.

The DNA for the CDR3 is TGCAGTGCTATAGGGACTAGCGGGACCAACAATGAGCAGTTCTTC. This codes for CSAIGTSGTNNEQFF. This sequence joins TRBV20-1 and TRBJ2-1; TRBD2 matches 13 bases. There are 15 residues in the CDR3. Germline V gene data show CDR1 as DFQATT and CDR2 as SNEGSKA (reference sequence). V trimming: 4 bases; J trimming: 5 bases; junction bases outside the gene matches: 5.